Each of the 7 T cell receptor beta chains below was sequenced from the same sample in a study of control samples from healthy donors and cancer patients. Generated by immunoSEQ multiplex PCR, the TCRdb table keeps only in-frame clones and is missing some. The sample table includes 150,000 to 200,000 clones. Sequences were obtained from blood. The source is a woman under 40 in good health.

V is TRBV13 and J is TRBJ1-1; 10 bases match TRBD1. V dropped 5 bases and J dropped 0; count of bases not matched to a gene: 3. The CDR3 consists of 15 residues. Looked up from germline, CDR1 is PRHDT and CDR2 is FYEKMQ (reference sequence). CDR3 loop: CASSPGQGMNTEAFF. The CDR3 coding sequence is TGTGCCAGCAGCCCGGGACAGGGGATGAACACTGAAGCTTTCTTT.

This chain joins TRBV7-9 and TRBJ1-2; D remains unclear. This CDR3 contains 14 residues. From germline, CDR1 is SEHNR and CDR2 FQNEAQ (reference sequence). V was cut by 5 bases and J by 8 bases, with 18 bases left in between. CDR3 protein: CASSPDVVRWGYTF. DNA of the CDR3: TGTGCCAGCAGCCCAGATGTTGTCCGGTGGGGCTACACCTTC.

V is TRBV6-5 and J is TRBJ1-1; D is possibly TRBD1 (6 bases). The CDR3 consists of 11 residues. V was trimmed by 7 bases and J by 6 bases, leaving 9 bases between them. Germline loops: CDR1 MNHEY, CDR2 SVGAGI. This CDR3 is CASKQGPEAFF. The CDR3 bases are TGTGCCAGCAAACAGGGCCCTGAAGCTTTCTTT.

The chain recombines TRBV19 with TRBJ1-1; D may be TRBD1 (5 bases). The CDR3 covers 19 residues. The germline V and J ends were trimmed by 6 bases and 0 bases, with 26 bases remaining between them. CDR1 and CDR2 from the germline V gene are LNHDA and SQIVND (reference sequence). The CDR3 protein is CASRRGLRFLSFLNTEAFF. For the CDR3, the DNA is TGTGCCAGTAGGAGGGGACTAAGGTTCCTAAGTTTCCTGAACACTGAAGCTTTCTTT.

This chain uses TRBV28 with TRBJ1-1; no definite D call. CDR1 and CDR2 (germline): MDHEN, SYDVKM. The CDR3 totals 12 residues. V dropped 5 bases and J dropped 6 bases, with 10 bases sitting between them. CDR3 DNA: TGTGCCAGCAGTCTCGACACAGCTGAAGCTTTCTTT. Protein: CASSLDTAEAFF.

The gene calls are TRBV2 and TRBJ2-3; the match to TRBD2 covers 14 bases. Germline-derived CDR1 and CDR2 are SNHLY and FYNNEI. V lost 6 bases and J lost 3; bases outside the gene matches: 2. The CDR3 has 15 amino acids. The chain's CDR3 is CASSRTSGGTDTQYF. The CDR3 nucleotides read TGTGCCAGCAGCCGGACTAGCGGGGGGACAGATACGCAGTATTTT.

V and J are TRBV5-5 and TRBJ1-5, with TRBD1 matching over 7 bases. The CDR3 runs to 16 residues. J lost 5 bases, V lost 1 base, and 9 bases had no gene match. Germline assignment: CDR1 SGHKS and CDR2 YYEKEE (reference sequence). The chain's CDR3 is CASSLRGGTGDQPQHF. CDR3 coding DNA: TGTGCCAGCAGCTTGCGTGGTGGAACAGGGGATCAGCCCCAGCATTTT.